This note documents a single TCR beta chain sequence. The CDR3 consists of 19 residues. Germline-derived CDR1 and CDR2 are SGHTA and FQGNSA. Trimming removed 1 base at V and 0 bases at J, with 19 bases between. This entry is derived from a study of control samples from healthy donors and cancer patients. Profiling relied on immunoSEQ multiplex PCR, and the TCRdb table lists in-frame clones only, not all of them. The sample records 350,000 to 450,000 clones, 90% being singletons. The genes are TRBV7-2 and TRBJ1-3, with D unclear. This receptor was obtained from a man aged 40-49 years with head and neck cancer. Input material: PBMCs. Here the CDR3 DNA reads TGTGCCAGCAGCTTAGACCACTTAACAATTAACATCTCTGGAAACACCATATATTTT. This codes for CASSLDHLTINISGNTIYF.